This T cell receptor beta chain originates from a study of control samples from healthy donors and cancer patients. The ends were cut back, 3 bases at V and 10 bases at J, with 12 bases in the middle. This CDR3 is built from 12 residues. Looked up from germline, CDR1 is ENHRY and CDR2 is SYGVKD. Profiled with immunoSEQ multiplex PCR; TCRdb holds only in-frame clones, not every one. The sample carries tens of thousands of clones, 85% to 90% recorded once. The chain joins TRBV10-3 to TRBJ1-2, with a tentative D call TRBD1 (5 bases). The sample was blood. This receptor was identified in a woman between 55 and 75 years old in good health. CDR3 loop: CAISETGTIYTF. The CDR3 bases are TGTGCCATCAGTGAAACAGGAACTATCTACACCTTC.